Listed below are T cell receptor beta chains from one sample, sequenced in a study of beta chain features in type 1 diabetes. Clones were sequenced by immunoSEQ multiplex PCR, and TCRdb holds only the in-frame ones, with some missing. Among 300,000 to 350,000 clones listed, around 9.3% were seen once. The sample taken for sequencing was central memory CD4+ T cells from blood. The receptors originated from a man aged 30 to 39 with type 1 diabetes. CDR3s include the opening cysteine and the closing phenylalanine or tryptophan. Each record gives: clone size, D gene, J gene, V gene, CDR3 DNA, CDR3 protein. The D gene is left open where the match is weak. Expanded clones get a size class; other rows say once, few or many, or leave the size out.

clone size: -
D gene: -
J gene: TRBJ1-1
V gene: TRBV18
CDR3 DNA: TGTGCCAGCTCACCATCCCCCAGGGACACTGAAGCTTTCTTT
CDR3 protein: CASSPSPRDTEAFF

clone size: few
D gene: TRBD1
J gene: TRBJ2-7
V gene: TRBV11-2
CDR3 DNA: TGTGCCAGCAGCTCCCAGGGACAGGGGCTTCGGGAGCAGTACTTC
CDR3 protein: CASSSQGQGLREQYF

clone size: -
D gene: -
J gene: TRBJ1-1
V gene: TRBV10-3
CDR3 DNA: TGTGCCATCATGGCAGGGGAATACACTGAAGCTTTCTTT
CDR3 protein: CAIMAGEYTEAFF

clone size: few
D gene: -
J gene: TRBJ1-1
V gene: TRBV9
CDR3 DNA: TGTGCCAGCAGCGTATCGTGGGGGACTGAAGCTTTCTTT
CDR3 protein: CASSVSWGTEAFF

clone size: -
D gene: -
J gene: TRBJ2-1
V gene: TRBV19
CDR3 DNA: TGTGCCAGTAGTATGTTGGGTGGCGAGCAGTTCTTC
CDR3 protein: CASSMLGGEQFF

clone size: few
D gene: TRBD2
J gene: TRBJ2-3
V gene: TRBV11-2
CDR3 DNA: TGTGCCAGCAGCTTGGGACTAGCCCCAGATACGCAGTATTTT
CDR3 protein: CASSLGLAPDTQYF

clone size: few
D gene: -
J gene: TRBJ2-3
V gene: TRBV10-3
CDR3 DNA: TGTGCCATCAGTGCGGACAGAAGCACAGATACGCAGTATTTT
CDR3 protein: CAISADRSTDTQYF

clone size: few
D gene: TRBD1
J gene: TRBJ2-3
V gene: TRBV9
CDR3 DNA: TGTGCCAGCAGCCCAGGGACAGGGGGCATCACAGATACGCAGTATTTT
CDR3 protein: CASSPGTGGITDTQYF

clone size: -
D gene: -
J gene: TRBJ1-1
V gene: TRBV20-1
CDR3 DNA: TGCAGTGCTAGATGGACCACTGAAGCTTTCTTT
CDR3 protein: CSARWTTEAFF

clone size: few
D gene: TRBD1
J gene: TRBJ2-7
V gene: TRBV5-1
CDR3 DNA: TGCGCCAGCAGCTTGACTCCGGGACAGGGGGCTTACGAGCAGTACTTC
CDR3 protein: CASSLTPGQGAYEQYF

clone size: few
D gene: TRBD1
J gene: TRBJ1-2
V gene: TRBV29-1
CDR3 DNA: TGCAGCGTTGGGGACAGGGGGTTCTTTGGCTACACCTTC
CDR3 protein: CSVGDRGFFGYTF

clone size: few
D gene: TRBD1
J gene: TRBJ2-7
V gene: TRBV5-1
CDR3 DNA: TGCGCCAGCAGCTTGGGAGAGACAGGGACCTCCTACGAGCAGTACTTC
CDR3 protein: CASSLGETGTSYEQYF

clone size: few
D gene: TRBD1
J gene: TRBJ2-5
V gene: TRBV4-2
CDR3 DNA: TGTGCCAGCAGCCAGGCCCTCGAGACAGGGGATTTGGGGCAAGAGACCCAGTACTTC
CDR3 protein: CASSQALETGDLGQETQYF

clone size: -
D gene: -
J gene: TRBJ2-2
V gene: TRBV2
CDR3 DNA: TGTGCCAGCATCAGGGGCACAGCGAACACCGGGGAGCTGTTTTTT
CDR3 protein: CASIRGTANTGELFF

clone size: -
D gene: -
J gene: TRBJ2-1
V gene: TRBV6-1
CDR3 DNA: TGTGCCAGCAGTGATCAGGGGACCTACAATGAGCAGTTCTTC
CDR3 protein: CASSDQGTYNEQFF

clone size: -
D gene: TRBD2
J gene: TRBJ2-5
V gene: TRBV5-1
CDR3 DNA: TGCGCCAGCAGCAAGGGACTAGCGGGGGGATACCAAGAGACCCAGTACTTC
CDR3 protein: CASSKGLAGGYQETQYF

clone size: -
D gene: TRBD1
J gene: TRBJ1-5
V gene: TRBV7-2
CDR3 DNA: TGTGCCAGCAGCGAGGGGACAGTCTACAATCAGCCCCAGCATTTT
CDR3 protein: CASSEGTVYNQPQHF

clone size: many
D gene: TRBD1
J gene: TRBJ2-7
V gene: TRBV9
CDR3 DNA: TGTGCCAGCAGCGCGAGGGACAGAAACAGGTCCTACGAGCAGTACTTC
CDR3 protein: CASSARDRNRSYEQYF

clone size: once
D gene: TRBD1
J gene: TRBJ2-4
V gene: TRBV7-2
CDR3 DNA: TGTGCCAGCAGCTCGACGGGACAGGGGGCGTTTAGAGCCAAAAACATTCAGTACTTC
CDR3 protein: CASSSTGQGAFRAKNIQYF

clone size: few
D gene: -
J gene: TRBJ2-5
V gene: TRBV18
CDR3 DNA: TGTGCCAGCTCCCCGGGACTTGAAGAGACCCAGTACTTC
CDR3 protein: CASSPGLEETQYF

clone size: -
D gene: -
J gene: TRBJ2-2
V gene: TRBV11-2
CDR3 DNA: TGTGCCAGCAGCTTAGTGGGTCCCGGTGGCGGGGAGCTGTTTTTT
CDR3 protein: CASSLVGPGGGELFF

clone size: many
D gene: -
J gene: TRBJ2-7
V gene: TRBV5-1
CDR3 DNA: TGCGCCAGCAGCTTGGAACGATCGGGGGCACAGTACTTC
CDR3 protein: CASSLERSGAQYF

clone size: -
D gene: TRBD2
J gene: TRBJ2-3
V gene: TRBV2
CDR3 DNA: TGTGCCAGCAGTGTAGCGGGGGTTAGCACAGATACGCAGTATTTT
CDR3 protein: CASSVAGVSTDTQYF

clone size: few
D gene: -
J gene: TRBJ1-2
V gene: TRBV6-1
CDR3 DNA: TGTGCCAGCAGTGAGTCTACCGGGGCGCACTATGGCTACACCTTC
CDR3 protein: CASSESTGAHYGYTF

clone size: few
D gene: -
J gene: TRBJ2-3
V gene: TRBV5-4
CDR3 DNA: TGTGCCAGCAGCTCCGGACCAGATACGCAGTATTTT
CDR3 protein: CASSSGPDTQYF

clone size: few
D gene: TRBD1
J gene: TRBJ1-3
V gene: TRBV10-2
CDR3 DNA: TGCGCCAGCAGCACAGGGGTGTCTGGAAACACCATATATTTT
CDR3 protein: CASSTGVSGNTIYF

clone size: -
D gene: -
J gene: TRBJ2-3
V gene: TRBV5-1
CDR3 DNA: TGCGCCAGCAGCTTAAGGCAGGAAACAGATACGCAGTATTTT
CDR3 protein: CASSLRQETDTQYF

clone size: few
D gene: -
J gene: TRBJ1-4
V gene: TRBV7-2
CDR3 DNA: TGTGCCAGCAGCTTAGGCGGCTTTCGGGAAAAACTGTTTTTT
CDR3 protein: CASSLGGFREKLFF

clone size: -
D gene: TRBD2
J gene: TRBJ2-3
V gene: TRBV4-3
CDR3 DNA: TGCGCCAGCAGCCGCCGGCGGGGGGAAGGCACGCAGTATTTT
CDR3 protein: CASSRRRGEGTQYF

clone size: -
D gene: -
J gene: TRBJ1-2
V gene: TRBV28
CDR3 DNA: TGTGCCAGCAGCCTGGGGGCAGGGCTGGGCTACACCTTC
CDR3 protein: CASSLGAGLGYTF

clone size: few
D gene: TRBD2
J gene: TRBJ2-5
V gene: TRBV7-9
CDR3 DNA: TGTGCCAGCAGCTTAGTTCCTAGCGGAGAGCAAGAGACCCAGTACTTC
CDR3 protein: CASSLVPSGEQETQYF

clone size: few
D gene: -
J gene: TRBJ2-4
V gene: TRBV19
CDR3 DNA: TGTGCCAGTAGTATGACAGTGATACTAGCCAAAAACATTCAGTACTTC
CDR3 protein: CASSMTVILAKNIQYF

clone size: few
D gene: -
J gene: TRBJ2-7
V gene: TRBV27
CDR3 DNA: TGTGCCAGCAGTGTCGGAAGCTCCTACGAGCAGTACTTC
CDR3 protein: CASSVGSSYEQYF

clone size: few
D gene: -
J gene: TRBJ1-6
V gene: TRBV10-3
CDR3 DNA: TGTGCCATCAGTGGGGTGGAGCCGGGTTCCTATAATTCACCCCTCCACTTT
CDR3 protein: CAISGVEPGSYNSPLHF

clone size: few
D gene: -
J gene: TRBJ1-2
V gene: TRBV15
CDR3 DNA: TGTGCCACCAGCAGAGATAGCGACCGAGGAGGCTACACCTTC
CDR3 protein: CATSRDSDRGGYTF

clone size: -
D gene: -
J gene: TRBJ2-1
V gene: TRBV21-1
CDR3 DNA: TGTGCCAGCAGCAAAGAAGGGGACAGGGTGGACAATGAGCAGTTCTTC
CDR3 protein: CASSKEGDRVDNEQFF

clone size: few
D gene: -
J gene: TRBJ2-1
V gene: TRBV7-9
CDR3 DNA: TGTGCCAGCAGCTCCCACGACAGAAGGAATGAGCAGTTCTTC
CDR3 protein: CASSSHDRRNEQFF

clone size: few
D gene: -
J gene: TRBJ2-5
V gene: TRBV7-2
CDR3 DNA: TGTGCCAGCAGCCCCGGGACGGAAGAGACCCAGTACTTC
CDR3 protein: CASSPGTEETQYF

clone size: -
D gene: -
J gene: TRBJ1-5
V gene: TRBV27
CDR3 DNA: TGTGCCAGCAGGGGTTCGGACGTGGATAGCAATCAGCCCCAGCATTTT
CDR3 protein: CASRGSDVDSNQPQHF

clone size: few
D gene: TRBD1
J gene: TRBJ1-6
V gene: TRBV9
CDR3 DNA: TGTGCCAGCAGCCCGCCCGGGACAGTAAATTCACCCCTCCACTTT
CDR3 protein: CASSPPGTVNSPLHF

clone size: few
D gene: TRBD1
J gene: TRBJ2-5
V gene: TRBV7-7
CDR3 DNA: TGTGCTAGCAGCTTAGCAGGGGGAGAGACCCAGTACTTC
CDR3 protein: CASSLAGGETQYF

clone size: -
D gene: -
J gene: TRBJ1-1
V gene: TRBV5-1
CDR3 DNA: TGCGCCAGCAGCTTGCTAGGGATGAACACTGAAGCTTTCTTT
CDR3 protein: CASSLLGMNTEAFF

clone size: many
D gene: -
J gene: TRBJ1-2
V gene: TRBV7-4
CDR3 DNA: TGTGCCAGCAGCTTAACTGGGACCTTTAACTATGGCTACACCTTC
CDR3 protein: CASSLTGTFNYGYTF

clone size: -
D gene: -
J gene: TRBJ2-5
V gene: TRBV2
CDR3 DNA: TGTGCCAGCAGTAGACTGGAAGAGACCCAGTACTTC
CDR3 protein: CASSRLEETQYF

clone size: few
D gene: -
J gene: TRBJ1-6
V gene: TRBV14
CDR3 DNA: TGTGCCAGCAGCCGAGATCAAGGCTCACCCCTCCACTTT
CDR3 protein: CASSRDQGSPLHF

clone size: -
D gene: -
J gene: TRBJ1-2
V gene: TRBV30
CDR3 DNA: TGTGCCTACTTGACGGATATATTCTATGGCTACACCTTC
CDR3 protein: CAYLTDIFYGYTF

clone size: -
D gene: -
J gene: TRBJ2-5
V gene: TRBV7-2
CDR3 DNA: TGTGCCAGCAGCTTAGGTAGCGTGGAGACCCAGTACTTC
CDR3 protein: CASSLGSVETQYF

clone size: few
D gene: TRBD1
J gene: TRBJ1-6
V gene: TRBV2
CDR3 DNA: TGTGCCACCAATTCCGGGACAGGTATTTCACCCCTCCACTTT
CDR3 protein: CATNSGTGISPLHF

clone size: few
D gene: -
J gene: TRBJ2-5
V gene: TRBV5-4
CDR3 DNA: TGTGCCAGCAGCTTTTCGTCGGGAGAGACCCAGTACTTC
CDR3 protein: CASSFSSGETQYF

clone size: few
D gene: -
J gene: TRBJ1-2
V gene: TRBV19
CDR3 DNA: TGTGCCAGTAGTATAGACGGGAACTATGGCTACACCTTC
CDR3 protein: CASSIDGNYGYTF

clone size: many
D gene: -
J gene: TRBJ2-3
V gene: TRBV11-2
CDR3 DNA: TGTGCCAGCATAGGGTCCGGAGATACGCAGTATTTT
CDR3 protein: CASIGSGDTQYF

clone size: -
D gene: -
J gene: TRBJ2-5
V gene: TRBV12-5
CDR3 DNA: TGTGCTAGTGGTTTGGATCGGTGGAACGGAACCCAAGAGACCCAGTACTTC
CDR3 protein: CASGLDRWNGTQETQYF